This T cell receptor (beta chain) is from a study of somatic mutations in cytotoxic T cells in rheumatoid arthritis (dated by TCRdb to the late 2010s). General notes on the study: Peripheral blood (about 30 ml EDTA) was collected from patients immediately after diagnosis and before any treatment began. Patient and control groups had essentially identical median ages. Whether expanded CD8+ T-cell clones in untreated, newly diagnosed rheumatoid arthritis carry somatic mutations was the study question, and clonality was characterized with TCRB deep sequencing. Some V beta antibody-stained T-cell populations were flow-sorted on a FACSAria II or Sony SH800 at nearly 100% purity, and sorted V beta1+ cells also underwent TCRB sequencing. For 60 to 80 rheumatoid arthritis patients and 20 healthy controls, TCRB deep sequencing was carried out. The full study reports these points: In about an eighth of the roughly 65 patients, more than 20% of CD8+ cells belonged to the largest CD8+ clone, while several identical CD8+ TCRB sequences were shared between blood and synovial fluid. In patients, CD8+ clonality rose with age (Spearman r=0.49), which was not the case in healthy controls. The slight TRBV07 underrepresentation in patients was not adjusted for multiple comparisons. CD8+ T-cell clonality in rheumatoid arthritis patients was not significantly different from that in age-matched healthy controls. The antigen targets of the expanded CD8+ clones were unknown, and absence from virus-specific databases did not rule out viral specificity.

Its CDR3 holds 13 amino acids, cysteine through phenylalanine. Of the read, only the CDR3 DNA is kept; its 39 bases are in frame from base 1. CDR1 and CDR2 are drawn from the germline V gene: SGHVS, FNYEAQ. The junction shows trimming of 7 bases on V and 2 bases on J, plus 12 bases between the germline ends. Genomic DNA underwent TCRB CDR3 sequencing using the immunoSEQ assay. In the original analysis: When patient CD8+ clones exceeding 1% were checked against published virus-specific TCRB sequences, only a few matched. Analyses were restricted to productive TCRB rearrangements. Clonality was calculated as a Shannon entropy-based productive clonality index, and a clone was defined by a unique TCRB CDR3 sequence. Repertoire overlap between two samples was calculated from the template counts of each clone relative to total templates per sample. V-gene usage from TCRB sequencing and V-gene usage measured by flow cytometry were correlated (Spearman r of over 0.6). Not all clones reach the TCRdb copy of this immuneACCESS table, which keeps in-frame sequences only. Checked studies attribute under half of the gap to unresolved V genes and leave the rest unexplained. Clone size and the V and J calls come from that table; the DNA yielded D and trimming. For this sample the table gives around 15,000 clones, of which 70% to 80% were detected only once. The top ten constitute 25% to 30% of the sample.

Positive magnetic bead selection on an AutoMACS was used to isolate CD4+ and CD8+ cells, with flow cytometry used to check purity. Initial screening for clonal expansions relied on flow cytometry with a TCR V beta antibody panel, after which sorted CD8+ fractions underwent TCRB deep sequencing for characterization. Peripheral blood mononuclear cells were isolated by Ficoll-Paque PLUS density gradient separation. DNA from CD4-enriched, CD8-enriched or PBMC samples was extracted using Nucleospin Tissue or Tissue XS kits and then quantified on a Qubit 2.0 fluorometer. This clone was recorded a few times. The antigen it binds to is not known. Base quality data are lacking; no much larger clone is found one base away.

The source of this sequence is an adult with rheumatoid arthritis. The chain is encoded by TRBV7-6 joined to TRBJ2-7, and TRBD1 may be the D gene, going by 5 matching bases. Sequenced: CD8+ T cells sorted from blood. The DNA is TGTGCCAGCACCCTAGGGGCCGCCTACGAGCAGTACTTC. Its coded protein is CASTLGAAYEQYF.